The TCR beta chain described here comes from a study of beta chain features in type 1 diabetes. The CDR3 consists of 15 residues. V lost 5 bases to trimming and J lost 5 bases, with 18 bases between them. The germline gives CDR1 MDHEN, CDR2 SYDVKM. Expressed TCRB transcripts were sequenced after all isolated RNA was converted to cDNA. The table came from immunoSEQ multiplex PCR; TCRdb's copy has only in-frame clones and leaves some out. Seen here are a few hundred thousand clones, approximately 10% observed once, and the top ten hold 0.015%. The clonotype originates from a woman aged 25 to 45 in good health. Sequenced material: naive CD4+ T cells from blood. The gene calls are TRBV28 and TRBJ1-2; tentative D call: TRBD1 (5 bases). The chain's CDR3 is CASSLLAGVGYGYTF. The DNA of the CDR3 is TGTGCCAGCAGTCTTCTTGCGGGGGTGGGGTATGGCTACACCTTC.